This T cell receptor beta chain originates from a study of T cells in Graves' hyperthyroidism and ophthalmopathy (dated by TCRdb to between 2019 and 2020). Broadly, across the study: Peripheral blood samples were taken at initial diagnosis, before any treatment was given. After sampling, hyperthyroidism patients received methimazole starting at 30 mg daily, and ophthalmopathy patients received high-dose intravenous methylprednisolone. In several Graves' hyperthyroidism patients, the study also compared T-cell repertoires from thyroid tissue with T-cell repertoires from blood. The roughly 94 discovery patients were randomly divided into training and test sets at a 7:3 ratio. TCR Vbeta CDR3 sequencing of 140 or so peripheral blood samples (around 45 ophthalmopathy, 70 to 85 hyperthyroidism and approximately 17 progressor patients) is reported in the paper. Whether ophthalmopathy could be predicted prospectively was tested in an independent validation cohort made up of under 20 hyperthyroidism patients plus 17 patients who later progressed to ophthalmopathy. A discovery cohort of about 95 patients, roughly 45 with Graves' ophthalmopathy and roughly 59 with stable Graves' hyperthyroidism, was used to find distinguishing TCR V-J signatures.

Only a few counts were recorded for this clonotype. The specificity of this receptor is unknown. One base away there is no much larger clone; base qualities are not given. Overall results and qualifications from the work: Most expanded thyroid clonotypes (frequency above 0.001) were also found in blood, which suggests that blood repertoires may mirror thyroid immune responses. No statistical method was used to set the sample size in advance, and investigators knew the group allocation. In validation, the model predicted progression to ophthalmopathy a median of roughly six months before onset, with roughly 71% sensitivity and 72.22% specificity. Ophthalmopathy was separated from stable hyperthyroidism by a 13 V-J signature model, with 87.88% sensitivity and just over 81% specificity obtained in cross-validation and 80%/75% obtained in testing.

The TCR beta CDR3 regions were amplified from the RNA transcripts. A first-round RT-PCR of the TCR CDR3 used the HTBI primer set with the Qiagen OneStep RT-PCR kit. Libraries were constructed in a second round of multiplex PCR, after which size selection and purification were performed. The libraries were sequenced on an Illumina HiSeq2000 using paired-end 100 bp reads. Under the source paper's analysis protocol: SOAPnuke was used to process the raw data, removing reads that contained adapters or uncalled bases, had a mean Phred below 15, or lacked an exact match to the constant primer or identifier. High-quality paired reads were merged using COPE v1.2.5, and each unique nucleotide sequence was defined as a clonotype. MiTCR v1.1 was used to align the clonotypes against IMGT TRBV, TRBD and TRBJ reference segments. The analysis included only V-J combinations with a frequency above 0.0001, which together covered more than 98% of the repertoires. A TCS score was defined as the ratio between F50 (clonal expansion) and ExV (chaos), using BLOSUM62-based TCRdist between CDR3 peptides within each V-J. Welch's t-statistics and random forest reduced 450 to 600 V-J features to roughly 13, which were used in a naive Bayes classifier (R e1071). TCRdb ran its own pipeline on the public reads, namely fastp trimming at Q25 and MiXCR clone calling, and kept in-frame beta chains. Rows matching on CDR3 protein sequence are summarized as one entry with the most common DNA and genes. TCRdb's processing, not the authors' own work, is the source of the V and J calls. The sample yields about 520,000 distinct CDR3 sequences; roughly 25% were counted once. The ten top clones hold approximately 11% of the sample.

In the ophthalmopathy patients, disease was moderately to severely active, with a Clinical Activity Score of 3 or more, a NOSPECS grade of 4 or more, and a duration of less than 3 months. Any patient with an uncontrolled infection, another autoimmune disease, pregnancy or lactation was excluded. Diagnoses relied on clinical symptoms, serum thyroxine and TRAb, thyroid ultrasound and orbital computed tomography. PBMCs were isolated from approximately 10 ml of fresh peripheral blood by Ficoll-Paque density gradient centrifugation. Total RNA was extracted with Trizol reagent, and quality was checked on an Agilent 2100 Bioanalyzer. Relative to germline, V is 0 bases shorter and J is 5 bases shorter, with 10 bases between their ends. From the cysteine through the phenylalanine, the CDR3 covers 14 amino acids. CDR3 DNA only is kept here, 42 bases in frame from base 1. Via the germline V gene, CDR1 is MNHEY and CDR2 SVGEGT.

The sequence joins TRBV6-2 or TRBV6-3 to TRBJ2-5; the D segment cannot be called with confidence. This sequence was found in a young woman with Graves' ophthalmopathy. Sample: blood. Here the CDR3 is given as CASSYSGFRETQYF. The sequence in DNA is TGTGCCAGCAGTTACTCGGGGTTTCGGGAGACCCAGTACTTC.